Listed below are T cell receptor beta chains from one sample, sequenced in a study of T cell responses to AZD1222 COVID-19 vaccine. Produced via immunoSEQ multiplex PCR; TCRdb's table is partial and in-frame only. The sample includes about 97,000 clones, about 86% of them seen just once. The starting material was peripheral blood, obtained on day 0 of AZD1222 vaccination. Receptor source: an adult in good health. The CDR3 runs from the conserved cysteine through the conserved F or W. Each record gives: CDR3 protein, CDR3 DNA, D gene, J gene, clone size, V gene. D genes are given only for firm matches. Only some rows state a clone size, as once, few, many or a class for expanded clones.

CDR3 protein: CASSPHPMSGETQYF
CDR3 DNA: TGTGCCAGCAGCCCTCACCCCATGAGCGGAGAGACCCAGTACTTC
D gene: -
J gene: TRBJ2-5
clone size: few
V gene: TRBV3-1/TRBV3-2

CDR3 protein: CASSLGSQVQETQYF
CDR3 DNA: TGTGCCAGCAGCTTGGGTTCCCAGGTACAAGAGACCCAGTACTTC
D gene: -
J gene: TRBJ2-5
clone size: -
V gene: TRBV7-2

CDR3 protein: CASSNRDRDNEQFF
CDR3 DNA: TGTGCCAGCAGCAATCGGGACAGGGACAATGAGCAGTTCTTC
D gene: TRBD1
J gene: TRBJ2-1
clone size: few
V gene: TRBV7-9

CDR3 protein: CASSQQSSGNTIYF
CDR3 DNA: TGTGCCAGTAGCCAACAGAGCTCTGGAAACACCATATATTTT
D gene: -
J gene: TRBJ1-3
clone size: -
V gene: TRBV19

CDR3 protein: CAIGLAGEGEQFF
CDR3 DNA: TGTGCCATAGGACTAGCGGGAGAGGGTGAGCAGTTCTTC
D gene: TRBD2
J gene: TRBJ2-1
clone size: -
V gene: TRBV10-3

CDR3 protein: CASSQSAGTGDYGYTF
CDR3 DNA: TGTGCCAGCAGCCAAAGTGCCGGGACAGGAGATTATGGCTACACCTTC
D gene: TRBD1
J gene: TRBJ1-2
clone size: -
V gene: TRBV28

CDR3 protein: CASSYTGNSPLHF
CDR3 DNA: TGTGCCAGCAGCTATACAGGAAATTCACCCCTCCACTTT
D gene: -
J gene: TRBJ1-6
clone size: -
V gene: TRBV5-4

CDR3 protein: CASSVNGRVSGANVLTF
CDR3 DNA: TGTGCCAGCAGTGTAAACGGACGGGTCTCTGGGGCCAACGTCCTGACTTTC
D gene: -
J gene: TRBJ2-6
clone size: -
V gene: TRBV27

CDR3 protein: CACRDSREKLFF
CDR3 DNA: TGTGCCTGTCGGGACAGTAGGGAAAAACTGTTTTTT
D gene: TRBD1
J gene: TRBJ1-4
clone size: -
V gene: TRBV30

CDR3 protein: CASSPDRVVNSPLHF
CDR3 DNA: TGTGCCAGCAGCCCGGACAGGGTGGTAAATTCACCCCTCCACTTT
D gene: TRBD1
J gene: TRBJ1-6
clone size: -
V gene: TRBV7-9

CDR3 protein: CAWRRGDSRAATDTQYF
CDR3 DNA: TGTGCCTGGAGAAGGGGAGACTCGAGAGCCGCCACAGATACGCAGTATTTT
D gene: -
J gene: TRBJ2-3
clone size: -
V gene: TRBV30

CDR3 protein: CASSETGLSNQPQHF
CDR3 DNA: TGTGCCAGTAGTGAGACAGGGCTTAGCAATCAGCCCCAGCATTTT
D gene: TRBD1
J gene: TRBJ1-5
clone size: -
V gene: TRBV19

CDR3 protein: CASSQDGDSNQPQHF
CDR3 DNA: TGTGCCAGCAGCCAAGACGGGGATAGCAATCAGCCCCAGCATTTT
D gene: -
J gene: TRBJ1-5
clone size: -
V gene: TRBV4-2

CDR3 protein: CASSLTGGQPQHF
CDR3 DNA: TGTGCCAGCAGTTTAACAGGGGGTCAGCCCCAGCATTTT
D gene: TRBD1
J gene: TRBJ1-5
clone size: -
V gene: TRBV12-3/TRBV12-4

CDR3 protein: CASSLGTGRTGELFF
CDR3 DNA: TGTGCCAGCAGCTTAGGGACAGGGAGGACCGGGGAGCTGTTTTTT
D gene: TRBD1
J gene: TRBJ2-2
clone size: once
V gene: TRBV7-2

CDR3 protein: CAWSRQGESYGYTF
CDR3 DNA: TGTGCCTGGAGCAGACAGGGGGAGAGCTATGGCTACACCTTC
D gene: TRBD1
J gene: TRBJ1-2
clone size: -
V gene: TRBV30

CDR3 protein: CASSLSPRITGELFF
CDR3 DNA: TGTGCCAGCAGTTTATCCCCCAGGATCACCGGGGAGCTGTTTTTT
D gene: -
J gene: TRBJ2-2
clone size: -
V gene: TRBV28

CDR3 protein: CASSATTGDNQPQHF
CDR3 DNA: TGTGCCAGCAGCGCCACAACAGGGGATAATCAGCCCCAGCATTTT
D gene: TRBD1
J gene: TRBJ1-5
clone size: -
V gene: TRBV9

CDR3 protein: CAISDPGTGASYEQYF
CDR3 DNA: TGTGCCATCAGTGACCCCGGGACAGGGGCCTCCTACGAGCAGTACTTC
D gene: TRBD1
J gene: TRBJ2-7
clone size: -
V gene: TRBV10-3

CDR3 protein: CASSLFRGDNSPLHF
CDR3 DNA: TGTGCCAGCAGCTTATTCCGGGGGGATAATTCACCCCTCCACTTT
D gene: -
J gene: TRBJ1-6
clone size: -
V gene: TRBV7-2

CDR3 protein: CASSPQDNSYEQYF
CDR3 DNA: TGTGCCAGCAGCCCTCAGGACAACTCCTACGAGCAGTACTTC
D gene: -
J gene: TRBJ2-7
clone size: -
V gene: TRBV13

CDR3 protein: CASSLVSGNSPLHF
CDR3 DNA: TGTGCCAGCAGCTTAGTGTCAGGCAATTCACCCCTCCACTTT
D gene: -
J gene: TRBJ1-6
clone size: -
V gene: TRBV11-2

CDR3 protein: CASSFRTSGSEQFF
CDR3 DNA: TGTGCCAGCAGCTTTCGGACTAGCGGGAGTGAGCAGTTCTTC
D gene: TRBD2
J gene: TRBJ2-1
clone size: -
V gene: TRBV5-8

CDR3 protein: CASSGGGSGGHHEQFF
CDR3 DNA: TGTGCCAGCAGTGGGGGCGGCAGCGGGGGTCACCATGAGCAGTTCTTC
D gene: TRBD2
J gene: TRBJ2-1
clone size: -
V gene: TRBV28

CDR3 protein: CASSSGNSPLHF
CDR3 DNA: TGTGCCAGCAGCTCGGGTAATTCACCCCTCCACTTT
D gene: -
J gene: TRBJ1-6
clone size: -
V gene: TRBV7-2

CDR3 protein: CASHEKRRGKLTYEQYF
CDR3 DNA: TGTGCCAGCCACGAGAAACGCAGGGGGAAGCTAACCTACGAGCAGTACTTC
D gene: TRBD1
J gene: TRBJ2-7
clone size: -
V gene: TRBV27

CDR3 protein: CASSVEWGASSSRVDNEQFF
CDR3 DNA: TGTGCCAGCAGCGTAGAATGGGGCGCATCATCTAGCCGGGTGGACAATGAGCAGTTCTTC
D gene: -
J gene: TRBJ2-1
clone size: -
V gene: TRBV9

CDR3 protein: CSVRSSGNTIYF
CDR3 DNA: TGCAGCGTTCGGAGCTCTGGAAACACCATATATTTT
D gene: -
J gene: TRBJ1-3
clone size: few
V gene: TRBV29-1

CDR3 protein: CASSPFSPGEQYF
CDR3 DNA: TGTGCCAGCAGCCCCTTCTCCCCCGGCGAGCAGTACTTC
D gene: -
J gene: TRBJ2-7
clone size: -
V gene: TRBV5-8

CDR3 protein: CASSLSGGGNQPQHF
CDR3 DNA: TGTGCCAGCAGCTTATCTGGAGGAGGCAATCAGCCCCAGCATTTT
D gene: -
J gene: TRBJ1-5
clone size: -
V gene: TRBV7-9

CDR3 protein: CASSFGTENEKLFF
CDR3 DNA: TGTGCCAGCAGCTTCGGGACAGAGAATGAAAAACTGTTTTTT
D gene: TRBD1
J gene: TRBJ1-4
clone size: -
V gene: TRBV5-6

CDR3 protein: CASSFGANNEQFF
CDR3 DNA: TGTGCCAGCAGTTTCGGGGCCAACAATGAGCAGTTCTTC
D gene: -
J gene: TRBJ2-1
clone size: -
V gene: TRBV12-3/TRBV12-4

CDR3 protein: CASSSPRNAAFKQYF
CDR3 DNA: TGTGCCAGCAGTTCCCCACGAAACGCTGCTTTCAAGCAGTACTTC
D gene: -
J gene: TRBJ2-7
clone size: -
V gene: TRBV6-2/TRBV6-3

CDR3 protein: CAIPALAGGLNRGELFF
CDR3 DNA: TGTGCCATTCCCGCCCTAGCGGGAGGACTAAACAGGGGGGAGCTGTTTTTT
D gene: TRBD2
J gene: TRBJ2-2
clone size: -
V gene: TRBV10-3

CDR3 protein: CASSPRGDQPQHF
CDR3 DNA: TGTGCCAGCAGCCCCCGGGGCGATCAGCCCCAGCATTTT
D gene: -
J gene: TRBJ1-5
clone size: few
V gene: TRBV3-1/TRBV3-2

CDR3 protein: CASSVGTGGEKLFF
CDR3 DNA: TGTGCCAGCAGCGTAGGGACAGGGGGCGAAAAACTGTTTTTT
D gene: TRBD1
J gene: TRBJ1-4
clone size: many
V gene: TRBV9

CDR3 protein: CASHTLGDDYEQYF
CDR3 DNA: TGCGCCAGCCACACCCTCGGGGACGACTACGAGCAGTACTTC
D gene: -
J gene: TRBJ2-7
clone size: -
V gene: TRBV5-1

CDR3 protein: CASSQGTGDTYEQYF
CDR3 DNA: TGTGCCAGCAGCCAAGGGACAGGGGACACCTACGAGCAGTACTTC
D gene: TRBD1
J gene: TRBJ2-7
clone size: -
V gene: TRBV4-2

CDR3 protein: CASSPTRGKDNGYTF
CDR3 DNA: TGCGCCAGCAGCCCAACGCGGGGTAAGGACAATGGCTACACCTTC
D gene: -
J gene: TRBJ1-2
clone size: -
V gene: TRBV4-1

CDR3 protein: CASSLASTGDEKLFF
CDR3 DNA: TGTGCCAGCAGTTTGGCGAGCACGGGCGATGAAAAACTGTTTTTT
D gene: -
J gene: TRBJ1-4
clone size: -
V gene: TRBV28

CDR3 protein: CASSLDRVGGELFF
CDR3 DNA: TGTGCCAGCAGCCTGGACAGGGTTGGCGGGGAGCTGTTTTTT
D gene: TRBD1
J gene: TRBJ2-2
clone size: once
V gene: TRBV7-2

CDR3 protein: CAISDKGLSGNTIYF
CDR3 DNA: TGTGCCATCAGTGACAAGGGCCTCTCTGGAAACACCATATATTTT
D gene: -
J gene: TRBJ1-3
clone size: -
V gene: TRBV10-3

CDR3 protein: CASSTTPGGTEAFF
CDR3 DNA: TGTGCCAGCAGCACCACTCCCGGGGGCACTGAAGCTTTCTTT
D gene: -
J gene: TRBJ1-1
clone size: -
V gene: TRBV7-2

CDR3 protein: CASRQGTGAYEQYF
CDR3 DNA: TGTGCCAGCAGGCAGGGTACAGGAGCCTACGAGCAGTACTTC
D gene: -
J gene: TRBJ2-7
clone size: -
V gene: TRBV5-6